The 32 T cell receptor beta chains below all came from one sample that was sequenced in a study of regulatory T cells in long-lasting Graves disease. Through Arm-PCR of CDR3 regions and iRepertoire HTBI primers, TCR beta libraries were built. One entry per CDR3 protein, called by TCRdb with MiXCR from the multiplex PCR reads. Among about 620,000 distinct CDR3 sequences listed, about 15% were seen once. Noted time point: newly diagnosed GD, antithyroid drugs for less than 3 months. After RNA was extracted from PBMCs, the TCR library was made from it. These sequences were also reported in another study, on T cells in Graves' hyperthyroidism and ophthalmopathy.

The source was peripheral blood mononuclear cells (PBMCs), collected at new diagnosis, from a patient treated with antithyroid drugs. These TCRs come from a woman aged 25 to 39 with Graves disease.

This clonotype was counted many times. The V gene is TRBV20-1, the J gene TRBJ1-6; D is unresolved. The V and J ends lost 3 bases and 2 bases respectively, with 14 bases between them. The CDR3 covers 16 residues. Germline lookup yields CDR1 DFQATT and CDR2 SNEGSKA (reference sequence). The CDR3 coding sequence is TGCAGTGCTAGTGCAGCATTGGAGCCCTATAATTCACCCCTCCACTTT. Amino acid sequence: CSASAALEPYNSPLHF.

This clonotype was seen many times. The CDR3 DNA sequence: TGCAGTGCTCATCCGGGACTACTGAACACCGGGGAGCTGTTTTTT. It specifies CSAHPGLLNTGELFF. This chain joins TRBV20-1 and TRBJ2-2; 7 nucleotides match TRBD2. The CDR3 spans 15 residues. The V gene's germline CDR1 is DFQATT and CDR2 SNEGSKA (reference sequence). V shed 5 bases and J 1 base; nucleotides not matched to a gene: 7.

The rearrangement links TRBV15 to TRBJ2-5; 7 positions match TRBD1. After removal of 0 bases from V and 2 bases from J, the junction contained 3 bases not matched to a gene. The germline CDR1 and CDR2 sequences are LNHNV and YYDKDF (reference sequence). This CDR3 spans 15 amino acids. The CDR3 sequence: CATSRDQGQQETQYF. In DNA, the CDR3 is TGTGCCACCAGCAGAGATCAGGGACAGCAAGAGACCCAGTACTTC.

This clonotype was seen many times. V is TRBV2 and J is TRBJ1-5; weak D call: TRBD1 (5 bases). Germline CDR1 SNHLY, CDR2 FYNNEI. The length of the CDR3 is 14 residues. The V and J ends lost 7 bases and 4 bases respectively, with 14 bases between them. The CDR3 sequence: CASTSRAGNQPQHF. The CDR3 DNA sequence: TGTGCCAGCACCTCCCGGGCAGGGAATCAGCCCCAGCATTTT.

Only a few counts were recorded for this clonotype. The germline gene is not matched at one end of the junction; a read error may be the cause. V gene TRBV5-1 combines with J gene TRBJ2-1; a possible D gene is TRBD2 (5 bases). Germline V gene data show CDR1 as SGHRS and CDR2 as YFSETQ. This CDR3 is built from 17 residues. Here the CDR3 DNA reads TGCGCCAGCAGCTTGTCCGGGGTTAGCGTATTTCGGAATGAGCAGTCCTTC. It is translated as CASSLSGVSVFRNEQSF.

This clonotype showed up just a few times. The genes are TRBV5-4 and TRBJ1-1; D might be TRBD1 (5 bases). Germline assignment: CDR1 SGHNT and CDR2 YYREEE (reference sequence). Trimming removed 4 bases from V and 10 bases from J, with 14 bases in between. The CDR3 totals 12 residues. The CDR3 nucleotides are TGTGCCAGCAGCCCGGGGGGGTCTGCAGCTTTCTTT. Protein sequence: CASSPGGSAAFF.

The chain links TRBV19 to TRBJ2-1; 9 nucleotides match TRBD1. CDR3 length: 18 residues. V shed 5 bases and J 3 bases; nucleotides not matched to a gene: 14. Germline assignment: CDR1 LNHDA and CDR2 SQIVND (reference sequence). The CDR3 DNA sequence: TGTGCCAGTAGTCGAGAGGGGACAGGGATCCCGGGCTACAATGAGCAGTTCTTC. Encoded protein: CASSREGTGIPGYNEQFF.

This chain links TRBV20-1 with TRBJ2-2; D gene ambiguous. The length of the CDR3 is 13 residues. CDR1 and CDR2 (germline): DFQATT, SNEGSKA (reference sequence). Trimming left V 3 bases short and J 6 bases short, with 11 bases between. CDR3: CSASSPLAGELFF. CDR3 bases: TGCAGTGCTAGTTCCCCCTTAGCCGGGGAGCTGTTTTTT.

This clonotype has more than one count but fewer than ten. The rearrangement uses TRBV10-3 and TRBJ2-1; 7 bases map to TRBD2. This CDR3 has 13 amino acids. Trimming took 11 bases from V and 7 from J; bases not matched to a gene: 11. The germline V gene encodes CDR1 ENHRY and CDR2 SYGVKD. The CDR3 reads CASERGSGNEQFF. CDR3 DNA sequence: TGTGCCTCTGAACGCGGGAGCGGGAATGAGCAGTTCTTC.

The chain is built from TRBV7-3 and TRBJ1-2, with 8 bases identical to TRBD1. CDR1 SGHTA and CDR2 FQGTGA come from the germline V gene. This CDR3 has 14 amino acids. The V gene end was trimmed by 5 bases and the J gene end by 3 bases; junction bases not matched to a gene: 5. CDR3 nucleotide sequence: TGTGCCAGCAGCCCTGAACAGGGGGACTATGGCTACACCTTC. Its translation is CASSPEQGDYGYTF.

In its sample, this clonotype was seen a few times. This chain links TRBV3-1 with TRBJ2-7; maybe TRBD2 (6 bases). CDR3 length equals 16 residues. Germline V gives CDR1 LGHDT, CDR2 YNNKEL (reference sequence). The V gene lost 0 bases and the J gene lost 7 bases, with 19 bases spanning the gap. CDR3 loop: CASSQEARSGLKEQYF. The CDR3 nucleotides are TGTGCCAGCAGCCAAGAGGCTCGGAGCGGGCTCAAGGAGCAGTACTTC.

V usage is TRBV6-2 or TRBV6-3 and J usage is TRBJ2-3, with D maybe TRBD2 (6 bases). CDR3 size: 18 residues. The V and J ends lost 2 bases and 1 base respectively, with 19 bases between them. Germline-derived CDR1 and CDR2 are MNHEY and SVGEGT. The CDR3 loop is CASSYDPDGGSRTDTQYF. In DNA form, the CDR3 reads TGTGCCAGCAGTTACGACCCAGATGGGGGGTCTCGCACAGATACGCAGTATTTT.

This clonotype was detected ten times or more. The CDR3 DNA is TGCAGCCCTGAGATCATCGAGACGCAGTATTTT. Its protein product is CSPEIIETQYF. The rearrangement uses TRBV29-1 and TRBJ2-3; D is undetermined. The V end was cut by 8 bases, the J end by 9 bases, with 15 bases between. The length of the CDR3 is 11 residues. Germline V gene lookup returns CDR1 SQVTM and CDR2 ANQGSEA.

This clonotype has at least ten counts. V is TRBV27 and J is TRBJ2-3, with unresolved D. This CDR3 is built from 18 residues. CDR1 is MNHEY, CDR2 SMNVEV, per germline (reference sequence). Between the trimmed V and J ends, which lost 5 bases and 4 bases, there was a span of 25 bases. CDR3 DNA sequence: TGTGCCAGCAGTCCCCTTTGGGTGAGCCCGTTTGACGCAGATACGCAGTATTTT. It codes for CASSPLWVSPFDADTQYF.

This clonotype was seen a few times. The chain carries TRBV6-1 and TRBJ1-1, with D perhaps TRBD1 (5 bases). The germline V gene encodes CDR1 MNHNS and CDR2 SASEGT. V lost 6 bases and J 11 bases, leaving 22 bases between the germline ends. This CDR3 region has 14 residues. This CDR3 reads CASSTFFGGTGAFF. In DNA, the CDR3 is TGTGCCAGCAGCACCTTTTTTGGCGGGACTGGGGCTTTCTTT.

Concerning this clonotype itself: One base away lies a much larger clone, so this may be a sequencing read error. The genes are TRBV28 and TRBJ1-2; D unclear. The CDR3 runs 14 residues. The V end was cut by 4 bases, the J end by 3 bases, with 12 bases between. Germline V gene sequence: CDR1 MDHEN, CDR2 SYDVKM. In DNA form, the CDR3 reads TGTGCCAGCAGTTCGATAGGGCGGTACTATGGCTACACCTTC. This gives the protein CASSSIGRYYGYTF.

The gene calls are TRBV28 and TRBJ1-5, with D perhaps matching TRBD1 (6 bases). The germline V and J ends were trimmed by 8 bases and 0 bases, with 23 bases remaining between them. Germline lookup yields CDR1 MDHEN and CDR2 SYDVKM. The CDR3 has 18 residues. CDR3 in DNA: TGTGCCAGCGGAAACAGGGCTGGTCTACTGGATAGCAATCAGCCCCAGCATTTT. Translation gives CASGNRAGLLDSNQPQHF. Looking up the rest from reference TRBV28 and TRBJ1-5 gives the full variable domain: DVKVTQSSRYLVKRTGEKVFLECVQDMDHENMFWYRQDPGLGLRLIYFSYDVKMKEKGDIPEGYSVSREKKERFSLILESASTNQTSMYLCASGNRAGLLDSNQPQHFGDGTRLSIL.

This clonotype has just one count. A much larger clone lies a single base off, so this may be a read error. V usage is TRBV30 and J usage is TRBJ1-1; D is possibly TRBD1 (5 bases). This CDR3 contains 14 residues. From germline, CDR1 is GTSNPN and CDR2 SVGIG (reference sequence). The CDR3 DNA reads as TGTGCCTGGAGTGTACAGGCCATGAACACTAAAGCTTTCTTT. Its protein product is CAWSVQAMNTKAFF.

In this sample, this clonotype turned up many times. This CDR3 reads CASSSPRASSTDTQYF. CDR3 nucleotide sequence: TGTGCCAGCAGTTCTCCTAGGGCCTCTAGCACAGATACGCAGTATTTT. The chain links TRBV12-3 or TRBV12-4 to TRBJ2-3; unclear D gene. V dropped 4 bases and J dropped 0 bases, with 14 bases sitting between them. This CDR3 is built from 16 residues.

Only a few counts were recorded for this clonotype. The rearrangement links TRBV4-1 to TRBJ2-3, with D perhaps matching TRBD2 (5 bases). The V end was cut by 4 bases, the J end by 0 bases, with 11 bases between. The length of the CDR3 is 15 residues. From germline, CDR1 is MGHRA and CDR2 YSYEKL. CDR3 DNA sequence: TGCGCCAGCAGCCCTGGGAGCGTGAGCACAGATACGCAGTATTTT. Protein sequence: CASSPGSVSTDTQYF.

This clonotype was counted only a few times. Here the CDR3 DNA reads TGTGCCAGCAGTTTCACGTTTAGCGGGAGTCACACCGGGGAGCTGTTTTTT. Protein: CASSFTFSGSHTGELFF. The genes are TRBV27 and TRBJ2-2; TRBD2 aligns across 9 bases. CDR3 length: 17 amino acids. V trimming: 3 bases; J trimming: 3 bases; junction bases outside the gene matches: 8. Germline assignment: CDR1 MNHEY and CDR2 SMNVEV (reference sequence).

The chain is built from TRBV27 and TRBJ2-1; TRBD2 might be the D (5 bases). CDR3 length: 13 amino acids. The V gene's germline CDR1 is MNHEY and CDR2 SMNVEV (reference sequence). Trimming took 0 bases from V and 12 from J, leaving 12 bases between them. CDR3 sequence: CASSLSRRIGQFF. CDR3 in DNA: TGTGCCAGCAGTTTATCGAGGAGGATAGGGCAGTTCTTC.

The rearrangement links TRBV20-1 to TRBJ2-7; perhaps D is TRBD1 or TRBD2 (6 bases each). Looked up from germline, CDR1 is DFQATT and CDR2 is SNEGSKA (reference sequence). This CDR3 spans 12 amino acids. V was trimmed by 5 bases and J by 5 bases, leaving 13 bases between them. In DNA form, the CDR3 reads TGCAGTGCTGGAGGGGGTACTAACGAGCAGTACTTC. This encodes CSAGGGTNEQYF.

This clonotype showed up many times. This chain joins TRBV2 and TRBJ2-3, with a possible D match to TRBD1 (5 bases). Trimming removed 2 bases at V and 2 bases at J, with 14 bases between. The CDR3 covers 16 residues. Germline lookup yields CDR1 SNHLY and CDR2 FYNNEI. CDR3 coding DNA: TGTGCCAGCAGTGAAAAGGGAAGGGGTTCCACAGATACGCAGTATTTT. Translating it yields CASSEKGRGSTDTQYF.

This clonotype was counted ten times or more. The CDR3 DNA reads as TGTGCCTGGAGTGTGGGGGAGGATACGCAGTATTTT. This gives the protein CAWSVGEDTQYF. The chain carries TRBV30 and TRBJ2-3, with D perhaps TRBD1 or TRBD2 (5 bases each). This CDR3 contains 12 residues. The V end lost 0 bases, the J end lost 6 bases, and 7 bases lay between the germline ends. Germline loops: CDR1 GTSNPN, CDR2 SVGIG (reference sequence).

This clonotype was counted at least ten times. The V call is TRBV29-1, the J call TRBJ1-1; 10 bases agree with TRBD1. The V and J ends lost 7 bases and 12 bases, in that order; junction bases with no gene match: 8. Germline V gives CDR1 SQVTM, CDR2 ANQGSEA. CDR3 length: 11 residues. The CDR3 spells CSAIRDRGTFF. In DNA, the CDR3 is TGCAGCGCCATCCGGGACAGGGGAACTTTCTTT.

This clonotype was detected many times. The DNA is omitted, as the CDR3 cannot be located on it reliably, and the CDR3 follows TCRdb's listing. The CDR3 sequence is CASMLSVPGTAAFF. V usage is TRBV28 and J usage is TRBJ1-1; the table assigns TRBD1, which was not confirmed against the DNA. The CDR3 spans 14 residues, counting both ends. Germline V gene sequence: CDR1 MDHEN, CDR2 SYDVKM.

The sample holds a few counts of this clonotype. The chain is built from TRBV11-2 and TRBJ2-2; 9 nucleotides align to TRBD1. J was trimmed by 0 bases and V by 5 bases; bases with no gene match: 4. This CDR3 has 16 amino acids. The germline CDR1 and CDR2 sequences are SGHAT and FQNNGV. CDR3 sequence reads: CASSVTGGANTGELFF. CDR3 in DNA: TGTGCCAGCAGCGTAACAGGGGGCGCGAACACCGGGGAGCTGTTTTTT.

This sequence joins TRBV7-2 and TRBJ2-6, with D perhaps matching TRBD1 (5 bases). The CDR3 sequence is 13 residues long. Germline loops: CDR1 SGHTA, CDR2 FQGNSA. Trimming left V 3 bases short and J 9 bases short, with 9 bases between. The CDR3 here is CASSFQGDNVLTF. The CDR3 region has the DNA TGTGCCAGCAGCTTCCAGGGCGACAACGTCCTGACTTTC. Variable domain in full (rest from reference TRBV7-2 and TRBJ2-6): GAGVSQSPSNKVTEKGKDVELRCDPISGHTALYWYRQSLGQGLEFLIYFQGNSAPDKSGLPSDRFSAERTGGSVSTLTIQRTQQEDSAVYLCASSFQGDNVLTFGAGSRLTVL.

The rearrangement joins TRBV28 to TRBJ1-5; 11 nucleotides match TRBD1. Germline V gene lookup returns CDR1 MDHEN and CDR2 SYDVKM. The CDR3 loop spans 15 amino acids. The V segment lost 6 bases and the J segment 6 bases; nucleotides outside the gene matches: 7. CDR3 nucleotides: TGTGCCAGCAGCCCTTGGACAGGGGGCACTCAGCCCCAGCATTTT. Its protein is CASSPWTGGTQPQHF.

This clonotype was detected many times. The chain uses TRBV7-8 and TRBJ2-7; 8 bases match TRBD2. The germline V gene has CDR1 SGHVS and CDR2 FQNEAQ. Unmatched junction bases numbered 10, after V lost 5 bases and J lost 1 base. This CDR3 is built from 16 residues. In nucleotides, the CDR3 is TGTGCCAGCAGCCCCCTCAGCCTAGCGGGTTCCTACGAGCAGTACTTC. Protein sequence: CASSPLSLAGSYEQYF.

V usage is TRBV7-9 and J usage is TRBJ1-1, with 8 bases that match TRBD1. The trim removed 5 bases at V and 4 bases at J, leaving 6 bases unmatched. The CDR3 spans 14 residues. In germline, CDR1 is SEHNR, CDR2 FQNEAQ (reference sequence). DNA of the CDR3: TGTGCCAGCAGCGAATACCAGGGGGCCACTGAAGCTTTCTTT. Translated, it gives CASSEYQGATEAFF. Filled out from reference TRBV7-9 and TRBJ1-1, the complete variable domain reads DTGVSQNPRHKITKRGQNVTFRCDPISEHNRLYWYRQTLGQGPEFLTYFQNEAQLEKSRLLSDRFSAERPKGSFSTLEIQRTEQGDSAMYLCASSEYQGATEAFFGQGTRLTVV.